The present T cell receptor (beta chain) was sequenced within a study of blood T cells in healthy people across ages. The sample holds a few counts of this clonotype. The CDR3 loop spans 16 amino acids. Germline V gene sequence: CDR1 SGHKS, CDR2 YYEKEE (reference sequence). The V gene end was trimmed by 0 bases and the J gene end by 4 bases; junction bases not matched to a gene: 5. With a J-beta primer mix and a sample-barcoded 5' primer, a second PCR ran 7 to 11 cycles. Each CDR3 protein is one row after TCRdb ran MiXCR on the 5' RACE reads. The data hold around 1.5 million distinct CDR3 sequences, with almost 35% observed a single time.

This sequence was found in a woman in her 30s in good health. J is TRBJ2-3 and V is TRBV5-5; 10 bases map to TRBD1. The sequencing sample was made of blood. CDR3 in amino acids: CASSLGTGGAADTQYF. The CDR3 nucleotides are TGTGCCAGCAGCTTGGGGACAGGGGGAGCAGCAGATACGCAGTATTTT.